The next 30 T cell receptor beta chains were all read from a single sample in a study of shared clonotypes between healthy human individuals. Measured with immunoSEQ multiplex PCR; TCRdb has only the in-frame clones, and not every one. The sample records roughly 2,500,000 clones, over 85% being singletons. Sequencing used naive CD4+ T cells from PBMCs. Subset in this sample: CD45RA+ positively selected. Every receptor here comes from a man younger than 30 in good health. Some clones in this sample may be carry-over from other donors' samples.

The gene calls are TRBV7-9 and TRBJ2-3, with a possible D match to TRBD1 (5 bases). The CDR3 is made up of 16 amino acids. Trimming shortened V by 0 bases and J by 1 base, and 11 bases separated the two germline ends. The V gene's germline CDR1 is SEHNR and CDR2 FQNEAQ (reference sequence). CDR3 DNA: TGTGCCAGCAGCTTAGCCAGGGCGCCTGGCACAGATACGCAGTATTTT. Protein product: CASSLARAPGTDTQYF.

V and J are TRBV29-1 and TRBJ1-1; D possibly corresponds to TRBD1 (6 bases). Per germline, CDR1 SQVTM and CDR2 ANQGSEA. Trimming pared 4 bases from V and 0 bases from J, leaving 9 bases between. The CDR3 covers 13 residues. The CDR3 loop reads CSVGRDMNTEAFF. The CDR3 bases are TGCAGCGTTGGAAGGGACATGAACACTGAAGCTTTCTTT.

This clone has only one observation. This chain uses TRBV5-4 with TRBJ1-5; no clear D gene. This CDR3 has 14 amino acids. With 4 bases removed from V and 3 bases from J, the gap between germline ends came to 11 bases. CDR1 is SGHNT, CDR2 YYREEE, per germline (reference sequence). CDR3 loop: CASSNWGDNQPQHF. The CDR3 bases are TGTGCCAGCAGCAACTGGGGTGACAATCAGCCCCAGCATTTT.

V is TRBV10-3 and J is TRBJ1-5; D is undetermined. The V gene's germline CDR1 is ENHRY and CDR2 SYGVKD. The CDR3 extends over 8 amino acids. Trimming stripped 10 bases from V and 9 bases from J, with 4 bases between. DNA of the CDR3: TGTGCCAGCGCGCCCCAGCATTTT. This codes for CASAPQHF.

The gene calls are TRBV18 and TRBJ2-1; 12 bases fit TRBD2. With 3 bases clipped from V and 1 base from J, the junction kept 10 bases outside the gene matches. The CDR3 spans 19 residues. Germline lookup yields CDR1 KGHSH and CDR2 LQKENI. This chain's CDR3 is CASSPLTTTSGSSYNEQFF. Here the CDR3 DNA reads TGTGCCAGCTCACCTCTCACGACGACTAGCGGGAGTTCCTACAATGAGCAGTTCTTC.

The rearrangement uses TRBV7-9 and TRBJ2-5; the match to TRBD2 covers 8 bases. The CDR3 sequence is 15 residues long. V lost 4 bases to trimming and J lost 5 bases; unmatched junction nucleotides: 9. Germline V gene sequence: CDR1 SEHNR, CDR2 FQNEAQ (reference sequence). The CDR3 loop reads CASSWGLESRETQYF. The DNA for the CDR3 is TGTGCCAGCAGCTGGGGACTAGAATCACGGGAGACCCAGTACTTC.

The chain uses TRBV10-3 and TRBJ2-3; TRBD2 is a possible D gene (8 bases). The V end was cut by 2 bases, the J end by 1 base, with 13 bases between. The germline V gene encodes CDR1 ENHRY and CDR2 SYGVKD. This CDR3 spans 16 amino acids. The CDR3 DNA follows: TGTGCCATCAGTGAGAGGGGGCGGGAGGGCACAGATACGCAGTATTTT. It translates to CAISERGREGTDTQYF.

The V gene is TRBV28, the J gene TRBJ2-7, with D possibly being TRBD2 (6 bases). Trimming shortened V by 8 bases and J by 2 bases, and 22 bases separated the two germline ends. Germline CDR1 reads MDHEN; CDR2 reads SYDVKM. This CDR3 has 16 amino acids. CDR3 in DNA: TGTGCCAGCGGGGTCCCCCGGGGGATCGGACCCTACGAGCAGTACTTC. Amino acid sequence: CASGVPRGIGPYEQYF.

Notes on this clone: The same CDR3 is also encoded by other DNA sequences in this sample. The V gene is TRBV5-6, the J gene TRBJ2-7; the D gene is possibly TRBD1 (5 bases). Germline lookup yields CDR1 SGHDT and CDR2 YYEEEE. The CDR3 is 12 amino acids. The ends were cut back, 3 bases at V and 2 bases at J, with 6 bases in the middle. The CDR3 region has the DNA TGTGCCAGCAGCTCAGGGCCCTACGAGCAGTACTTC. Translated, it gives CASSSGPYEQYF.

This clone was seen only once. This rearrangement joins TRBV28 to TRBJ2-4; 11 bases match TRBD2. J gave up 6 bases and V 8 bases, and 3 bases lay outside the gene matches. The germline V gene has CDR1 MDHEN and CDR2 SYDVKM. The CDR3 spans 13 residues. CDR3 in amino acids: CASGTSGRNIQYF. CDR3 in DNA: TGTGCCAGCGGCACTAGCGGGAGAAACATTCAGTACTTC.

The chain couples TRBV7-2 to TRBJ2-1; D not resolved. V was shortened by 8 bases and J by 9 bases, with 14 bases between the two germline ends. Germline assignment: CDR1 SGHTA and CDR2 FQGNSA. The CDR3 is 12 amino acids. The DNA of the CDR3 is TGTGCCAGCCAGAGAAACCCTGGTGAGCAGTTCTTC. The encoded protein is CASQRNPGEQFF.

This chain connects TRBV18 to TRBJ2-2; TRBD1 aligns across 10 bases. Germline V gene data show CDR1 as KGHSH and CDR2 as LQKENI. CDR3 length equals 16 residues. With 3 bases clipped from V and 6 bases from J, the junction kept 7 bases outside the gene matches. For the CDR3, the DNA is TGTGCCAGCTCACCGCCGGGACAGGGGAATCCCGGGGAGCTGTTTTTT. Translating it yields CASSPPGQGNPGELFF. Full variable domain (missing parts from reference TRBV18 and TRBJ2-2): NAGVMQNPRHLVRRRGQEARLRCSPMKGHSHVYWYRQLPEEGLKFMVYLQKENIIDESGMPKERFSAEFPKEGPSILRIQQVVRGDSAAYFCASSPPGQGNPGELFFGEGSRLTVL.

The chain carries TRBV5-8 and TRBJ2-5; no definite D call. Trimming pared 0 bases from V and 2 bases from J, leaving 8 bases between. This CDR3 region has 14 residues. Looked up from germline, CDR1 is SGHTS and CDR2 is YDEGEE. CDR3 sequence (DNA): TGTGCCAGCAGCTTGGAGGGCCCACAAGAGACCCAGTACTTC. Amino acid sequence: CASSLEGPQETQYF.

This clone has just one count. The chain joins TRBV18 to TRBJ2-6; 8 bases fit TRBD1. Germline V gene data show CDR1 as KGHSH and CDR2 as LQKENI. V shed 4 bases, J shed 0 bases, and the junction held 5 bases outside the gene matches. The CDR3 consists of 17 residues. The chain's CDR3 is CASSRAGGGSGANVLTF. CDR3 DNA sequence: TGTGCCAGCTCACGCGCAGGGGGCGGCTCTGGGGCCAACGTCCTGACTTTC.

CDR3 bases: TGTGCCAGCTTGTCGTTTCCAGGGGGCTCCTACGAGCAGTACTTC. Its translation: CASLSFPGGSYEQYF. The J gene is TRBJ2-7, the V gene TRBV2; 7 bases line up with TRBD1. The CDR3 has 15 residues. The V gene end was trimmed by 8 bases and the J gene end by 0 bases; junction bases not matched to a gene: 10. CDR1 is SNHLY and CDR2 is FYNNEI in the germline V gene.

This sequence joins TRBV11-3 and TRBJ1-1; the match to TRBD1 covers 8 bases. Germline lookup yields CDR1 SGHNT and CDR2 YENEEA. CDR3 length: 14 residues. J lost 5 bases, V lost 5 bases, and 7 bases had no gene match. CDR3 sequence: CASSTTGGRTEAFF. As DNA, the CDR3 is TGTGCCAGCAGCACTACAGGGGGGAGGACTGAAGCTTTCTTT.

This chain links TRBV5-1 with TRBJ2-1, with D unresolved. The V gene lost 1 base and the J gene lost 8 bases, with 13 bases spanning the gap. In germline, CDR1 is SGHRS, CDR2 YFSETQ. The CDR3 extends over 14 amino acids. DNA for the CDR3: TGCGCCAGCAGCTTGTCTACATCCCACGATGAGCAGTTCTTC. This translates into CASSLSTSHDEQFF.

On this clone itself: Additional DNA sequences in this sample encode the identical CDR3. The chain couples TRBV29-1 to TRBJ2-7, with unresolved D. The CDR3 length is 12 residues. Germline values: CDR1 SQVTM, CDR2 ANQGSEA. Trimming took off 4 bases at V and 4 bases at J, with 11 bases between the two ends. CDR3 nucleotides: TGCAGCGTTGGGCAGACCTCTTACGAGCAGTACTTC. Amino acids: CSVGQTSYEQYF.

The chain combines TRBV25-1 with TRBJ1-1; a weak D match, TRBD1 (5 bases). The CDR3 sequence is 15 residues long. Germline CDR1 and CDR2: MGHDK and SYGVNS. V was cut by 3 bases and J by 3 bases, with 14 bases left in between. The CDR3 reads CASSESRQGDTEAFF. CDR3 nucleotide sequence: TGTGCCAGCAGTGAGAGTCGGCAGGGTGACACTGAAGCTTTCTTT.

The CDR3 loop reads CASSQRTGARKETQYF. CDR3 nucleotides: TGTGCCAGCAGTCAAAGGACAGGGGCGCGAAAAGAGACCCAGTACTTC. The genes are TRBV28 and TRBJ2-5, with TRBD1 matching 9 bases. Germline V lookup: CDR1 MDHEN, CDR2 SYDVKM. Germline trimming cut 5 bases from V and 3 bases from J; bases unmatched to any gene: 10. This CDR3 contains 16 residues.

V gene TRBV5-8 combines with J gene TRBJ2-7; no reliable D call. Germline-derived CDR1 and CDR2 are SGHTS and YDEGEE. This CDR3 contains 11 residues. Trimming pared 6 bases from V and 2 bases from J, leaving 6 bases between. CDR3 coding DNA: TGTGCCAGCACCCGGGCCTACGAGCAGTACTTC. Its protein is CASTRAYEQYF.

The CDR3 loop reads CASSQGLVIADTQYF. Written as DNA, the CDR3 is TGTGCCAGCAGCCAGGGACTAGTCATCGCAGATACGCAGTATTTT. The chain has TRBV6-6 and TRBJ2-3, with TRBD2 matching 8 bases. The CDR3 totals 15 residues. Trimming removed 6 bases from V and 4 bases from J; junction bases left unmatched: 9. Germline V gene data show CDR1 as MNHNY and CDR2 as SVGAGI (reference sequence).

The DNA for the CDR3 is TGTGCCAGCCAAACAGGGGACGACTCCTACGAGCAGTACTTC. It encodes CASQTGDDSYEQYF. The chain couples TRBV6-1 to TRBJ2-7, with TRBD1 matching 7 bases. The CDR3 totals 14 residues. Germline V gene sequence: CDR1 MNHNS, CDR2 SASEGT. The ends lost 8 bases at V and 0 bases at J; junction bases unmatched: 7.

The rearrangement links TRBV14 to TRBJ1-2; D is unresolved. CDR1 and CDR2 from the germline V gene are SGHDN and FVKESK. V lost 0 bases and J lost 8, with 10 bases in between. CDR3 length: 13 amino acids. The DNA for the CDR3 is TGTGCCAGCAGCCAAGATCGTAAGGACGGCTACACCTTC. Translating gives CASSQDRKDGYTF. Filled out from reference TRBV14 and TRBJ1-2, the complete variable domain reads EAGVTQFPSHSVIEKGQTVTLRCDPISGHDNLYWYRRVMGKEIKFLLHFVKESKQDESGMPNNRFLAERTGGTYSTLKVQPAELEDSGVYFCASSQDRKDGYTFGSGTRLTVV.

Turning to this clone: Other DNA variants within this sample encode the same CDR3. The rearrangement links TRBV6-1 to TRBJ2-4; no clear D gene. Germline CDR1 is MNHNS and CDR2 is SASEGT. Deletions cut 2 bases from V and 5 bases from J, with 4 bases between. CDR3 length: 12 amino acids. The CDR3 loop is CASSERENIQYF. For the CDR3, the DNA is TGTGCCAGCAGTGAAAGGGAAAACATTCAGTACTTC.

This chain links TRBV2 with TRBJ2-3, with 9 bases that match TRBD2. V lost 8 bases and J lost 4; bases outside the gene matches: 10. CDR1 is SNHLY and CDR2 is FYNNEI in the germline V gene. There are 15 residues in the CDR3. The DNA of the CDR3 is TGTGCCAGCTGTTGCTTGGCGGGAGGGCCAGATACGCAGTATTTT. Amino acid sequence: CASCCLAGGPDTQYF.

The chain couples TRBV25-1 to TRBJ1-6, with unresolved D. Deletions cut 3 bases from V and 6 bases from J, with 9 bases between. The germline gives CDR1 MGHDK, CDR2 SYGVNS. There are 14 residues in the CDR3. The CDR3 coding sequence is TGTGCCAGCAGTGATCCCGTCCTTAATTCACCCCTCCACTTT. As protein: CASSDPVLNSPLHF.

The CDR3 DNA sequence: TGTGCCAGCAGCCCCCCCGGGGCTAAGTACAATCAGCCCCAGCATTTT. Encoded protein: CASSPPGAKYNQPQHF. V is TRBV5-8 and J is TRBJ1-5; D is possibly TRBD1 (5 bases). The CDR3 consists of 16 residues. Between the trimmed V and J ends, which lost 4 bases and 3 bases, there was a span of 17 bases. Germline CDR1 SGHTS, CDR2 YDEGEE.

The CDR3: CASSLVRASGVQEQFF. The CDR3 region has the DNA TGTGCCAGCAGCTTAGTCCGGGCTAGCGGGGTGCAAGAGCAGTTCTTC. The V gene is TRBV7-9, the J gene TRBJ2-1; TRBD2 aligns across 9 bases. The CDR3 contains 16 residues. Trimming cost V 1 base and J 10 bases; bases outside gene matches: 11. The germline V gene has CDR1 SEHNR and CDR2 FQNEAQ (reference sequence).

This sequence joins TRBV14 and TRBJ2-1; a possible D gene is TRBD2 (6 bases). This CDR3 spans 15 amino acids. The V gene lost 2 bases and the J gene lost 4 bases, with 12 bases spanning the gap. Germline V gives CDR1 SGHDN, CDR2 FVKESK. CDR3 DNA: TGTGCCAGCAGCCAAACAAGACTAGATTACAATGAGCAGTTCTTC. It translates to CASSQTRLDYNEQFF.